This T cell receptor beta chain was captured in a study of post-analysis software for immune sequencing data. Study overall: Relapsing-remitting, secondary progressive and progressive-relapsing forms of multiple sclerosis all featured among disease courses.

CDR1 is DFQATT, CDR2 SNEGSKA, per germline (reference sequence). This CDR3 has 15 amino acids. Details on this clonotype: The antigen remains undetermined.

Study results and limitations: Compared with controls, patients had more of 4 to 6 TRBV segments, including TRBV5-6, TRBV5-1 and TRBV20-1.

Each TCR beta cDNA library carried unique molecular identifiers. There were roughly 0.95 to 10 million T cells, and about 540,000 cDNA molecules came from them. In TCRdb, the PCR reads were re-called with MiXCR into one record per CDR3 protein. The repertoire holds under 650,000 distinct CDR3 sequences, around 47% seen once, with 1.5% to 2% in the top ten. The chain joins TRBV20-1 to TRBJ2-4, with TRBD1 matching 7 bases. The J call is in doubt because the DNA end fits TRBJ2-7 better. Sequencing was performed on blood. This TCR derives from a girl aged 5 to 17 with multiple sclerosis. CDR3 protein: CSARDPQGDSYEQYF. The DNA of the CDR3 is TGCAGTGCTAGAGATCCCCAGGGGGACTCCTACGAGCAGTACTTC.